Below, 14 T cell receptor beta chains from the same sample are listed, as sequenced in a study of T-cell memory formation after mild COVID-19. One entry per CDR3 protein results from TCRdb running MiXCR on the 5' RACE reads. The sample holds roughly 250,000 distinct CDR3 sequences, approximately 15% seen once. Sequencing input: PBMCs or a T cell subset sorted from them (not recorded which). Every receptor here comes from a young man who had mild COVID-19 (a few samples of this study predate the infection). Cell type and time point are not known.

The chain carries TRBV12-3 or TRBV12-4 and TRBJ2-1; no firm D call. CDR3 length: 11 residues. V was pared by 10 bases and J by 6 bases, with 10 bases between. The CDR3 nucleotides are TGTGCCACCCGACCACTCAATGAGCAGTTCTTC. Its translation: CATRPLNEQFF.

V usage is TRBV5-6 and J usage is TRBJ1-4; TRBD1 agrees at 9 bases. This CDR3 is built from 15 residues. Germline CDR1 is SGHDT and CDR2 is YYEEEE. The V and J ends lost 4 bases and 6 bases, in that order; junction bases with no gene match: 7. In DNA form, the CDR3 reads TGTGCCAGCAGCCCAGGGACAGGGACGGATGAAAAACTGTTTTTT. It yields the protein CASSPGTGTDEKLFF.

The rearrangement joins TRBV9 to TRBJ1-5; 7 nucleotides align to TRBD1. Germline V gene lookup returns CDR1 SGDLS and CDR2 YYNGEE. The V gene end was trimmed by 0 bases and the J gene end by 7 bases; junction bases not matched to a gene: 4. This CDR3 is built from 14 residues. The chain's CDR3 is CASSVEGAQQPQHF. CDR3 DNA sequence: TGTGCCAGCAGCGTAGAGGGGGCGCAACAGCCCCAGCATTTT. Drawing the rest from reference TRBV9 and TRBJ1-5, the complete variable domain is DSGVTQTPKHLITATGQRVTLRCSPRSGDLSVYWYQQSLDQGLQFLIQYYNGEERAKGNILERFSAQQFPDLHSELNLSSLELGDSALYFCASSVEGAQQPQHFGDGTRLSIL.

J is TRBJ2-3 and V is TRBV11-1; D unresolved. The ends were cut back, 5 bases at V and 2 bases at J, with 14 bases in the middle. The CDR3 length is 15 residues. Germline CDR1 SGHAT, CDR2 FQDESV (reference sequence). The CDR3 protein is CASSGWPGPTDTQYF. DNA for the CDR3: TGTGCCAGCAGCGGATGGCCCGGTCCCACAGATACGCAGTATTTT.

The chain employs TRBV20-1 and TRBJ2-7, with D tentatively TRBD2 (5 bases). This CDR3 has 13 residues. The germline V and J ends were trimmed by 0 bases and 6 bases, with 12 bases remaining between them. The V gene's germline CDR1 is DFQATT and CDR2 SNEGSKA (reference sequence). DNA of the CDR3: TGCAGTGCTAGAGATCTAGCCCACGGCGAGCAGTACTTC. It is translated as CSARDLAHGEQYF.

The chain uses TRBV6-5 and TRBJ2-3; TRBD1 aligns across 7 bases. Germline V gene lookup returns CDR1 MNHEY and CDR2 SVGAGI. The CDR3 totals 14 residues. Germline trimming cut 7 bases from V and 1 base from J; bases unmatched to any gene: 5. The CDR3 here is CASTAGTGTDTQYF. DNA of the CDR3: TGTGCCAGCACCGCCGGGACAGGCACAGATACGCAGTATTTT.

V and J are TRBV5-1 and TRBJ1-1; D unclear. Trimming left V 3 bases short and J 5 bases short, with 17 bases between. CDR1 and CDR2 from the germline V gene are SGHRS and YFSETQ. The CDR3 runs 15 residues. As DNA, the CDR3 is TGCGCCAGCAGCTCGGTCGGACCGAGAAGTACTGAAGCTTTCTTT. Translation: CASSSVGPRSTEAFF.

This clonotype showed up just a few times. The chain has TRBV20-1 and TRBJ1-1; 11 bases map to TRBD1. CDR3 length equals 16 residues. From germline, CDR1 is DFQATT and CDR2 SNEGSKA (reference sequence). With V trimmed by 4 bases and J by 0 bases, 7 bases remained unmatched. CDR3 residues: CSATGQGGFMNTEAFF. The CDR3 nucleotides read TGCAGTGCTACGGGACAGGGGGGTTTCATGAACACTGAAGCTTTCTTT.

The rearrangement links TRBV20-1 to TRBJ1-1, with 7 bases lining up with TRBD1. The trim removed 3 bases at V and 0 bases at J, leaving 10 bases unmatched. The CDR3 is 16 amino acids. CDR1 and CDR2 (germline): DFQATT, SNEGSKA (reference sequence). This chain's CDR3 is CSASDSGTVMNTEAFF. The CDR3 region has the DNA TGCAGTGCTAGTGACAGTGGGACAGTGATGAACACTGAAGCTTTCTTT.

V is TRBV29-1 and J is TRBJ1-1; maybe TRBD1 (5 bases). Germline V lookup: CDR1 SQVTM, CDR2 ANQGSEA. The CDR3 covers 14 residues. The CDR3 DNA is TGCACGGCGACGGGGACCCACCCGGGCACTGAAGCTTTCTTT. This encodes CTATGTHPGTEAFF.

This clonotype was observed at least ten times. The chain employs TRBV5-1 and TRBJ2-5, with TRBD1 identical over 8 bases. The ends lost 7 bases at V and 2 bases at J; junction bases unmatched: 4. Per germline, CDR1 SGHRS and CDR2 YFSETQ. The CDR3 has 13 residues. CDR3 amino acids: CASARQGQETQYF. The CDR3 nucleotides are TGCGCCAGCGCCCGACAGGGGCAAGAGACCCAGTACTTC.

The rearrangement uses TRBV4-3 and TRBJ2-1; D is possibly TRBD2 (6 bases). V was shortened by 3 bases and J by 9 bases, with 12 bases between the two germline ends. Germline V CDR1 and CDR2: LGHNA, YSLEER. CDR3 size: 13 residues. The DNA for the CDR3 is TGCGCCAGCAGCCAGTGGGGGGAAGGTGAGCAGTTCTTC. Its translation: CASSQWGEGEQFF.

Only a few counts were recorded for this clonotype. The rearrangement joins TRBV5-1 to TRBJ2-5; D is uncertain. The V and J ends lost 5 bases and 6 bases respectively, with 17 bases between them. CDR1 is SGHRS, CDR2 YFSETQ, per germline. This CDR3 has 14 residues. CDR3 bases: TGCGCCAGCAGACCCGCCAGAGGATTGCAGACCCAGTACTTC. Translation: CASRPARGLQTQYF. The full variable domain, rest sourced from reference TRBV5-1 and TRBJ2-5, is KAGVTQTPRYLIKTRGQQVTLSCSPISGHRSVSWYQQTPGQGLQFLFEYFSETQRNKGNFPGRFSGRQFSNSRSEMNVSTLELGDSALYLCASRPARGLQTQYFGPGTRLLVL.

A few counts support this clonotype. The chain is built from TRBV5-6 and TRBJ1-2; D gene unclear. V lost 4 bases to trimming and J lost 0 bases, with 16 bases between them. CDR3 length: 16 residues. In germline, CDR1 is SGHDT, CDR2 YYEEEE. In DNA form, the CDR3 reads TGTGCCAGCAGCCCCCGACCGGAATACACTAACTATGGCTACACCTTC. Its translation is CASSPRPEYTNYGYTF.